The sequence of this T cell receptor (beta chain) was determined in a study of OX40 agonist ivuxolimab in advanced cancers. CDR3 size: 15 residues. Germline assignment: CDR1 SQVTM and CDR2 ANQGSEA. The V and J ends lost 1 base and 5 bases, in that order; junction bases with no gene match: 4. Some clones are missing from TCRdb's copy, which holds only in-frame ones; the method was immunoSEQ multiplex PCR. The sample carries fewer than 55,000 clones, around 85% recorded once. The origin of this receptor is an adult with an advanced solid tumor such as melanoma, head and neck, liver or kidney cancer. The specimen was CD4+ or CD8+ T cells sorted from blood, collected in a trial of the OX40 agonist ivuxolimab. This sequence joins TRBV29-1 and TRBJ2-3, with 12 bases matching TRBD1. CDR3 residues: CSVEGDRGLEDTQYF. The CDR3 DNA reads TGCAGCGTTGAAGGGGACAGGGGGCTGGAAGATACGCAGTATTTT.